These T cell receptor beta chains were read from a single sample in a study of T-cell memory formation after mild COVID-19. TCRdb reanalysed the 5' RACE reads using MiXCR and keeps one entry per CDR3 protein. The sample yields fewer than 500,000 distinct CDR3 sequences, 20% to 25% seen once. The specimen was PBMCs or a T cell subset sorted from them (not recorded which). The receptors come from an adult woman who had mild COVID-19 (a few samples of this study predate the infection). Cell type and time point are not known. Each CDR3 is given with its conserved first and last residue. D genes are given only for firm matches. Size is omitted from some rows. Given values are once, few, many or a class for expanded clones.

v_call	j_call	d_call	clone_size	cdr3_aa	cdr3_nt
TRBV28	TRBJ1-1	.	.	CASRPQGQPMNTEAFF	TGTGCCAGCAGGCCCCAAGGACAGCCCATGAACACTGAAGCTTTCTTT
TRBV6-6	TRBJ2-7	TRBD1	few	CASSLNRQGAYEQYF	TGTGCCAGCAGTTTGAACAGACAGGGGGCCTACGAGCAGTACTTC
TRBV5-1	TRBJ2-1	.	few	CASSWGRSSYNEQFF	TGCGCCAGCAGCTGGGGACGTAGCTCCTACAATGAGCAGTTCTTC
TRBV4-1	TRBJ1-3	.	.	CASSQAPGGLPGNTIYF	TGCGCCAGCAGCCAAGCCCCCGGAGGGTTGCCTGGAAACACCATATATTTT
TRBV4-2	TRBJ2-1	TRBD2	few	CASSHESGSLGNEQFF	TGTGCCAGCAGCCACGAGAGCGGGAGTTTGGGTAATGAGCAGTTCTTC
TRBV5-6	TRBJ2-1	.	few	CASSLGDGNEQFF	TGTGCCAGCAGCTTGGGAGATGGCAATGAGCAGTTCTTC
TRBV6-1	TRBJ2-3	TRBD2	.	CASSPGLAGVLTDTQYF	TGTGCCAGCAGTCCTGGACTAGCGGGGGTACTCACAGATACGCAGTATTTT
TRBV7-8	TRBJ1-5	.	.	CASSFTETEQPQHF	TGTGCCAGCAGCTTCACGGAGACCGAGCAGCCCCAGCATTTT
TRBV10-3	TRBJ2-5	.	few	CAISESLGVETQYF	TGTGCCATCAGTGAGTCGCTAGGAGTTGAGACCCAGTACTTC
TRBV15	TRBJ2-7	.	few	CATSRDVFSYEQYF	TGTGCCACCAGCAGAGATGTATTCTCCTACGAGCAGTACTTC
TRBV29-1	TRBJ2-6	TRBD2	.	CSVSGGPGANVLTF	TGCAGCGTAAGCGGGGGGCCTGGGGCCAACGTCCTGACTTTC
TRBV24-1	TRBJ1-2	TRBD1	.	CATSDRGISGYTF	TGTGCCACCAGTGACAGGGGGATCTCTGGCTACACCTTC
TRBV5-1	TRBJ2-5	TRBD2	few	CASSLVGGGTLETQYF	TGCGCCAGCAGCTTGGTAGGCGGGGGGACCCTAGAGACCCAGTACTTC
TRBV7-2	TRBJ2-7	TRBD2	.	CASTSGIYYEQYF	TGTGCCAGCACTAGCGGGATTTACTACGAGCAGTACTTC
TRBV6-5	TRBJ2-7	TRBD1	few	CASSRDSGSYEQYF	TGTGCCAGCAGCCGGGACAGTGGGTCCTACGAGCAGTACTTC
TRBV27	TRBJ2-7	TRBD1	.	CASSLANRGGWYF	TGTGCCAGCAGTTTGGCCAACAGGGGCGGTTGGTACTTC
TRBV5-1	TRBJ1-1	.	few	CASSSPNTGAEAFF	TGCGCCAGCAGCTCCCCAAATACCGGCGCTGAAGCTTTCTTT
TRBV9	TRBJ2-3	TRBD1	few	CASSEEGGPGQDIYSSTDTQYF	TGTGCCAGCAGCGAGGAGGGGGGTCCGGGACAGGACATTTACTCTAGCACAGATACGCAGTATTTT
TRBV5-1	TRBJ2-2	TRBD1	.	CASSLRQGFTGELFF	TGCGCCAGCAGCCTAAGACAGGGGTTCACCGGGGAGCTGTTTTTT
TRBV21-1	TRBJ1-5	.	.	CASRTETGAVQPQHF	TGTGCCAGCAGAACCGAGACAGGGGCGGTTCAGCCCCAGCATTTT
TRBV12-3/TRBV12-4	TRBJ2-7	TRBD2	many	CASTRGVLEQYF	TGTGCCAGCACCCGGGGGGTTCTCGAGCAGTACTTC
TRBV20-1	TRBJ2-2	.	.	CSASDRNTGELFF	TGCAGTGCCTCGGATCGGAACACCGGGGAGCTGTTTTTT